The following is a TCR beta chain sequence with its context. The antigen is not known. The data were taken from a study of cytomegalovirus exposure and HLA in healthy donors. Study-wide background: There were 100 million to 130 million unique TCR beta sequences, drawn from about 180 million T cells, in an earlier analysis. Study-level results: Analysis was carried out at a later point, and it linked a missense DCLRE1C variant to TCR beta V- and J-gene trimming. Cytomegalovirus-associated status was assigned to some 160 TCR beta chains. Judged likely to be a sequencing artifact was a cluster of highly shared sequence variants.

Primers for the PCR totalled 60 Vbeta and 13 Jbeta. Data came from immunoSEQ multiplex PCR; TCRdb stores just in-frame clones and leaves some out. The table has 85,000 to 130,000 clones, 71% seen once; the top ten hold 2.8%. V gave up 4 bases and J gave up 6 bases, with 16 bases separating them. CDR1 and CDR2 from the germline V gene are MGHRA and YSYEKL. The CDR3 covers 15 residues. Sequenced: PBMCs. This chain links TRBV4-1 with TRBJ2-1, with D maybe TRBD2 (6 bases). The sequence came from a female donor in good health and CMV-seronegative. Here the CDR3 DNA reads TGCGCCAGCAGCCTTTCGGGAGTTAACTTCAATGAGCAGTTCTTC. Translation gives CASSLSGVNFNEQFF.